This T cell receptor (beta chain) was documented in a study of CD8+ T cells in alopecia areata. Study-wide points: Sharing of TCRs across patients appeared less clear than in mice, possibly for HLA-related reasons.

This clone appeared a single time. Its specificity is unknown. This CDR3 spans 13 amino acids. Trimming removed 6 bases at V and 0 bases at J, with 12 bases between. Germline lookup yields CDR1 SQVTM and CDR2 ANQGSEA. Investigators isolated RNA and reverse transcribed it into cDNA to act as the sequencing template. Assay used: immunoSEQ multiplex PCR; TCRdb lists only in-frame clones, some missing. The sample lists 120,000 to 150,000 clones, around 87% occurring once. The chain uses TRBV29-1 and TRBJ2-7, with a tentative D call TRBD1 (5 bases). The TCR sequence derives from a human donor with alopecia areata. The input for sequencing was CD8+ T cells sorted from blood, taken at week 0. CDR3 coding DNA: TGCAGCGTAGACAGCGATAGCTCCTACGAGCAGTACTTC. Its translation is CSVDSDSSYEQYF.